Presented here are 4 T cell receptor beta chains from one specimen sequenced in a study of beta chain features in type 1 diabetes. The entirety of the isolated RNA underwent reverse transcription, so expressed TCRB transcripts were sequenced. The assay was immunoSEQ multiplex PCR, and TCRdb's table has in-frame clones only and misses some. The sample contains 200,000 to 250,000 clones, 9.6% of which appear only once. Sequenced sample: naive CD4+ T cells from blood. These receptors all come from a woman aged 18-29 years in good health.

The rearrangement uses TRBV5-1 and TRBJ1-1; D is unclear. Trimming left V 1 base short and J 7 bases short, with 8 bases between. This CDR3 contains 12 residues. Germline assignment: CDR1 SGHRS and CDR2 YFSETQ. CDR3 in amino acids: CASSLRRNEAFF. CDR3 in DNA: TGCGCCAGCAGCTTGCGCAGGAATGAAGCTTTCTTT. Drawing the rest from reference TRBV5-1 and TRBJ1-1, the complete variable domain is KAGVTQTPRYLIKTRGQQVTLSCSPISGHRSVSWYQQTPGQGLQFLFEYFSETQRNKGNFPGRFSGRQFSNSRSEMNVSTLELGDSALYLCASSLRRNEAFFGQGTRLTVV.

The chain is built from TRBV28 and TRBJ2-1; D perhaps matches TRBD2 (6 bases). V lost 5 bases to trimming and J lost 9 bases, with 20 bases between them. The V gene's germline CDR1 is MDHEN and CDR2 SYDVKM. The CDR3 contains 15 residues. The CDR3 DNA reads TGTGCCAGCAGTCCTCCCGGAGGGGAGGCTAGTGAGCAGTTCTTC. It is translated as CASSPPGGEASEQFF.

This clone has only a few counts. The chain uses TRBV5-1 and TRBJ1-1, with D perhaps matching TRBD1 (5 bases). The CDR3 covers 17 residues. The germline V gene has CDR1 SGHRS and CDR2 YFSETQ. V was shortened by 4 bases and J by 0 bases, with 19 bases between the two germline ends. CDR3 bases: TGCGCCAGCAGCCAACCCAAAACAGGACCCATGAACACTGAAGCTTTCTTT. Amino acids: CASSQPKTGPMNTEAFF.

This clone showed up just once. The chain is built from TRBV5-1 and TRBJ2-1; weak D call: TRBD1 (5 bases). CDR3 length equals 13 residues. V dropped 0 bases and J dropped 7 bases, with 8 bases sitting between them. CDR1 and CDR2 (germline): SGHRS, YFSETQ. The DNA of the CDR3 is TGCGCCAGCAGCTTGGAACAGGCGAATGAGCAGTTCTTC. Protein product: CASSLEQANEQFF.